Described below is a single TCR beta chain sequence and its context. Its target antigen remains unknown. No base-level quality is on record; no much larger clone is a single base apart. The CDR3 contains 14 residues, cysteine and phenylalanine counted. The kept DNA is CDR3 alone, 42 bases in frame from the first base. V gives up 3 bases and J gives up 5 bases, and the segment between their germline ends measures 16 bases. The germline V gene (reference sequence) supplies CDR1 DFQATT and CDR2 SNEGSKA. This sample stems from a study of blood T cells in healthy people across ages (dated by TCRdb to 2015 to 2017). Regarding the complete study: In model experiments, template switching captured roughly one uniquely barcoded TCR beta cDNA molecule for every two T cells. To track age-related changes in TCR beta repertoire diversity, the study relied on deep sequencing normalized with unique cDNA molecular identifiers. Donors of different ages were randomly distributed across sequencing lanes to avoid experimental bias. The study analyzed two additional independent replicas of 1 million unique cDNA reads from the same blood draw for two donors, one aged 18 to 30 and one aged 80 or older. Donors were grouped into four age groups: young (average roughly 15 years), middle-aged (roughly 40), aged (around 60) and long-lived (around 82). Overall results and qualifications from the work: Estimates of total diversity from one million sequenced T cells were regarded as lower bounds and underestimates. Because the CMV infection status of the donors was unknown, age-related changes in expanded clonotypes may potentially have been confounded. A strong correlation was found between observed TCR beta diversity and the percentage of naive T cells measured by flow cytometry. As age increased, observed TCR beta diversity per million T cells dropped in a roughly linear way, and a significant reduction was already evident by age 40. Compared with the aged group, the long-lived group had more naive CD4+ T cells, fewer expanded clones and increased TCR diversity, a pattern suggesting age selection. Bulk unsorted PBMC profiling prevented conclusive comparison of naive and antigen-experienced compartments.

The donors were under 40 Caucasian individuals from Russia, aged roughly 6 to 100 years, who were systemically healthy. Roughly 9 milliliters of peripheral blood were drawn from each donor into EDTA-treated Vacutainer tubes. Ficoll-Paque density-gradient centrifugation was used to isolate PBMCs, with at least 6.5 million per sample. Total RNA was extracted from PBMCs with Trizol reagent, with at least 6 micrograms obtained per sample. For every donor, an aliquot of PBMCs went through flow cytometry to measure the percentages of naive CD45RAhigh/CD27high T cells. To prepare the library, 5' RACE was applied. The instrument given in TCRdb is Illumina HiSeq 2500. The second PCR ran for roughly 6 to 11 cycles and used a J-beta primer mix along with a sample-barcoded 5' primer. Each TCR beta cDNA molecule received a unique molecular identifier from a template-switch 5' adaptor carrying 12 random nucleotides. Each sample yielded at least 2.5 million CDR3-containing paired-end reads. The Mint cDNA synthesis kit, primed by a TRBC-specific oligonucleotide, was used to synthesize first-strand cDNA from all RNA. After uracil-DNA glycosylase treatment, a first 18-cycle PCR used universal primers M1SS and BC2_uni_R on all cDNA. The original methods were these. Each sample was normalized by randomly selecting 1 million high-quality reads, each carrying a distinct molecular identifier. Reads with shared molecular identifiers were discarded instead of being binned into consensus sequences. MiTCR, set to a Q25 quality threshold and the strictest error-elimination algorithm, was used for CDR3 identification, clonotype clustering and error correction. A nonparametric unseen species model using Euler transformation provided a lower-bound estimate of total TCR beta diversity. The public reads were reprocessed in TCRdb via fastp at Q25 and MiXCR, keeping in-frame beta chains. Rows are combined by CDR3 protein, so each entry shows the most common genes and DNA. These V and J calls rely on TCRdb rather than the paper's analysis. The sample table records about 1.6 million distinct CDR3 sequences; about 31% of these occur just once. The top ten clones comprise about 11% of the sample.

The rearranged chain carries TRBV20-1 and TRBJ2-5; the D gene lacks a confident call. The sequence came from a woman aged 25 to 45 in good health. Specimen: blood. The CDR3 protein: CSASPLEARETQYF. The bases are TGCAGTGCTAGTCCCCTAGAGGCGCGTGAGACCCAGTACTTC.